This is a list of T cell receptor beta chains from one sample in a study of identical twins. MiXCR, applied by TCRdb to the 5' RACE reads, yields one record per CDR3 protein. This sample has 700,000 or so distinct CDR3 sequences, with 8.5% to 9.5% found just once. The sample was also linked to a second study, of yellow fever vaccine responses in identical twins.

Sequenced input: PBMCs. All receptors derive from a woman between 18 and 29 years old in good health. Each CDR3 is given with its conserved first and last residue. D genes are given only for firm matches. Size is stated for part of the rows, as once, few or many counts, or as a class when the clone is expanded.

d_call	v_call	j_call	clone_size	cdr3_nt	cdr3_aa
NA	TRBV12-3/TRBV12-4	TRBJ1-6	few	TGTGCCAGCAGCTCCGGGGGTAGTTCACCCCTCCACTTT	CASSSGGSSPLHF
TRBD2	TRBV7-9	TRBJ2-2	NA	TGTGCCAGCAGCTTCCGGGACTACCCTCTTTCCGGGGAGCTGTTTTTT	CASSFRDYPLSGELFF
TRBD1	TRBV12-3/TRBV12-4	TRBJ2-7	NA	TGTGCCAGCAGTTTGCGCTCGATCAGGGACAGGGGCTACGAGCAGTACTTC	CASSLRSIRDRGYEQYF
NA	TRBV12-3/TRBV12-4	TRBJ2-5	few	TGTGCCAGCAGTACATCATCTCGACGGAAAGAGACCCAGTACTTC	CASSTSSRRKETQYF
NA	TRBV20-1	TRBJ2-2	NA	TGCAGTGCTAGATCGGACCTTCGTACCGGGGAGCTGTTTTTT	CSARSDLRTGELFF
NA	TRBV12-3/TRBV12-4	TRBJ2-7	many	TGTGCCAGCAGCTTCTCGGACGTAGGACCCGAGCAGTACTTC	CASSFSDVGPEQYF
NA	TRBV28	TRBJ1-6	few	TGTGCCAGCAGTTTTTCAGTTTCACCCCTCCACTTT	CASSFSVSPLHF
TRBD2	TRBV6-1	TRBJ2-3	NA	TGTGCCAGCACCCCGACTAGCGGGAGAACAGATACGCAGTATTTT	CASTPTSGRTDTQYF
TRBD2	TRBV6-5	TRBJ2-7	NA	TGTGCCAGCAGTTTCGGACTAGCGGGAGTCACCTCCTACGAGCAGTACTTC	CASSFGLAGVTSYEQYF
NA	TRBV25-1	TRBJ2-6	few	TGTGCCAGCACCGAGGGTCCTACTGGGGCCAACGTCCTGACTTTC	CASTEGPTGANVLTF
TRBD1	TRBV18	TRBJ2-3	NA	TGTGCCAGCTCACCGGTCAGGGGGCCCGATACGCAGTATTTT	CASSPVRGPDTQYF
NA	TRBV11-2	TRBJ2-1	NA	TGTGCCAGCAGCTTAAATGGAGTCGAGCAGTTCTTC	CASSLNGVEQFF
NA	TRBV7-3	TRBJ2-5	NA	TGTGCCAGCAGCTTAACGATCCTCGGCGGGGAGACCCAGTACTTC	CASSLTILGGETQYF
TRBD2	TRBV11-2	TRBJ2-2	few	TGTGCCAGCATCCATCCGGGACTAGCTAAATCCAACACCGGGGAGCTGTTTTTT	CASIHPGLAKSNTGELFF
NA	TRBV14	TRBJ2-5	few	TGTGCCAGCAGCCAGATCAGGACTTTGGAGACCCAGTACTTC	CASSQIRTLETQYF
NA	TRBV12-3/TRBV12-4	TRBJ2-2	many	TGTGCCAGCAGTTTAGTTCTGGGGTCCGGGGAGCTGTTTTTT	CASSLVLGSGELFF
NA	TRBV5-1	TRBJ2-5	many	TGCGCCAGCAGCTTGATTGGAGAGACCCAGTACTTC	CASSLIGETQYF
TRBD2	TRBV9	TRBJ2-3	once	TGTGCCAGCAGCGTAGAGTCGGGGGGGACAGATACGCAGTATTTT	CASSVESGGTDTQYF
NA	TRBV6-1	TRBJ1-1	few	TGTGCCAGCAGTGAAAAGCCGAACACTGAAGCTTTCTTT	CASSEKPNTEAFF
NA	TRBV20-1	TRBJ2-1	few	TGCAGTGCCCCGGACGGCCGTGCTGAGCAGTTCTTC	CSAPDGRAEQFF
NA	TRBV15	TRBJ2-1	NA	TGTGCCACCAGCAGTGACTTGGGGGAGGGGGCAGCGCAGTTCTTC	CATSSDLGEGAAQFF
NA	TRBV12-3/TRBV12-4	TRBJ1-1	many	TGTGCCAGCAGTTTAGGTTGGCGGGAAGCGGACACTGAAGCTTTCTTT	CASSLGWREADTEAFF
NA	TRBV9	TRBJ2-7	NA	TGTGCCAGCAGCGTAACCGCCCTACAGGGGGGGACCTACGAGCAGTACTTC	CASSVTALQGGTYEQYF
NA	TRBV7-9	TRBJ2-4	few	TGTGCCAGCAGCTCCAACCGTGCGGGGAGGACCAAAAACATTCAGTACTTC	CASSSNRAGRTKNIQYF
NA	TRBV12-3/TRBV12-4	TRBJ2-2	NA	TGTGCCAGCAGTTACACGTCGAACACCGGGGAGCTGTTTTTT	CASSYTSNTGELFF
NA	TRBV6-5	TRBJ2-5	NA	TGTGCCAGCAGTTATTTCCCGGCAGCACAAGAGACCCAGTACTTC	CASSYFPAAQETQYF
NA	TRBV29-1	TRBJ2-3	many	TGCAGCGTTGAAACGGGCACAGATACGCAGTATTTT	CSVETGTDTQYF
TRBD1	TRBV28	TRBJ2-1	NA	TGTGCCAGCAGTTCGCCCGACAGGGTGCTAAAGAATGAGCAGTTCTTC	CASSSPDRVLKNEQFF
TRBD1	TRBV5-1	TRBJ2-7	many	TGCGCCAGCAGCCCGGGACAGGGTGTCTCCTACGAGCAGTACTTC	CASSPGQGVSYEQYF
NA	TRBV14	TRBJ2-5	NA	TGTGCCAGCAGCCTGCGACAGGTCGGCCACCAAGAGACCCAGTACTTC	CASSLRQVGHQETQYF
NA	TRBV7-9	TRBJ2-7	few	TGTGCCAGCAGCCGACTCAGCTCCTACGAGCAGTACTTC	CASSRLSSYEQYF
NA	TRBV10-3	TRBJ2-3	few	TGTGCCATCAGTGAGGAGTCAGATACGCAGTATTTT	CAISEESDTQYF
TRBD2	TRBV6-4	TRBJ2-7	few	TGTGCCAGCAGTGACTCATTTGATGCGGGAGTGCGGTACTTC	CASSDSFDAGVRYF
TRBD1	TRBV15	TRBJ2-3	few	TGTGCCACCAGCAGGAAGACGGGACAGTGGTTGGTAGATACGCAGTATTTT	CATSRKTGQWLVDTQYF
TRBD2	TRBV5-4	TRBJ2-2	few	TGTGCCAGCAGCGATAGCGGGCGGAAAAACACCGGGGAGCTGTTTTTT	CASSDSGRKNTGELFF
NA	TRBV5-6	TRBJ2-2	many	TGTGCCAGCAGCTTGGGCCTCTCAGCCGGGGAGCTGTTTTTT	CASSLGLSAGELFF
TRBD2	TRBV7-8	TRBJ2-3	few	TGTGCCAGCAGGCCCCGAACTAGCGCAAGCACAGATACGCAGTATTTT	CASRPRTSASTDTQYF
NA	TRBV20-1	TRBJ2-6	few	TGCAGTGCTAGAGTAACTGGGGCCAACGTCCTGACTTTC	CSARVTGANVLTF
TRBD2	TRBV3-1	TRBJ2-1	many	TGTGCCAGCAGCCAAGGGTCGGGACTACCAAATGATGAGCAGTTCTTC	CASSQGSGLPNDEQFF
NA	TRBV6-5	TRBJ2-5	many	TGTGCCAGCAGTGCGTCGGAGACCCAGTACTTC	CASSASETQYF
TRBD2	TRBV27	TRBJ2-7	NA	TGTGCCAGCAGTAGACTAGCGGGAAGCTCCGAGCAGTACTTC	CASSRLAGSSEQYF
NA	TRBV5-6	TRBJ1-1	NA	TGTGCCAGCATCGACAGGTCTGGTACTGAAGCTTTCTTT	CASIDRSGTEAFF